This TCR beta chain was observed in a study of neoadjuvant nivolumab and ipilimumab in lung cancer. Study-wide findings and caveats: Only two of four nivolumab-treated tumors gained richness and clonality by surgery. Blood richness before therapy tracked richness in tumors resected after neoadjuvant therapy. Compared with tumor-adjacent uninvolved lung, resected tumors showed greater richness and clonality.

Germline V gene sequence: CDR1 MNHEY, CDR2 SMNVEV (reference sequence). V was shortened by 1 base and J by 4 bases, with 10 bases between the two germline ends. The CDR3 is made up of 14 amino acids. To note about this clone: The antigen is not known.

Some clones are missing from TCRdb's copy, which holds only in-frame ones; the method was immunoSEQ multiplex PCR. The sample records tens of thousands of clones, 75% to 95% being singletons. The TCR comes from an adult with non-small cell lung cancer. The rearrangement links TRBV27 to TRBJ2-5, with a possible D match to TRBD1 (6 bases). The specimen was peripheral blood, collected after neoadjuvant nivolumab, alone or with ipilimumab, at or shortly before surgery. CDR3 region: CASSLLGAGETQYF. The CDR3 DNA reads as TGTGCCAGCAGTTTATTGGGGGCCGGAGAGACCCAGTACTTC.